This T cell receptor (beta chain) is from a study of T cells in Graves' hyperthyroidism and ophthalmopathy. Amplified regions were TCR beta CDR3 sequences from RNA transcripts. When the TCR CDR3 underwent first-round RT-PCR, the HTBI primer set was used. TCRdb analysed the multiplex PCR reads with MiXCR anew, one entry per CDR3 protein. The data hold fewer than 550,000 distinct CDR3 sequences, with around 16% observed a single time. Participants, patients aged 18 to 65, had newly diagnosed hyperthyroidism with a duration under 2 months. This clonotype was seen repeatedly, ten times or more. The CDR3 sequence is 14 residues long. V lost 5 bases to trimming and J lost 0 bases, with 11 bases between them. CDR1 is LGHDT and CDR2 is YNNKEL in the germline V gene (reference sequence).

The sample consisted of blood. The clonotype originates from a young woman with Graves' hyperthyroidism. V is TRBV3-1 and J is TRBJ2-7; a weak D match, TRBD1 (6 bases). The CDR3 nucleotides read TGTGCCAGCAGCTTCGACAGGCCCTCCTACGAGCAGTACTTC. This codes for CASSFDRPSYEQYF.